This entry lists 30 T cell receptor beta chains sequenced from one sample in a study of T cells in narcolepsy. Sequencing was performed with immunoSEQ multiplex PCR; in TCRdb, only in-frame clones are kept and a portion is missing. Among some 30,000 clones listed, about nine tenths were seen once. Sample: CD45RA- memory CD4+ T cells from PBMCs. All receptors derive from a human donor with narcolepsy.

The genes are TRBV10-1 and TRBJ2-7; 8 bases are shared with TRBD2. The V gene end was trimmed by 11 bases and the J gene end by 2 bases; junction bases not matched to a gene: 5. The CDR3 is 12 amino acids. Germline V gene data show CDR1 as WNHNN and CDR2 as SYGVQD (reference sequence). The CDR3 is CAGTRFPYEQYF. The CDR3 DNA sequence: TGCGCCGGGACTAGATTTCCCTACGAGCAGTACTTC.

This sequence joins TRBV5-6 and TRBJ2-5; the match to TRBD1 covers 8 bases. V lost 6 bases, J lost 14 bases, and 15 bases stayed unmatched. This CDR3 is 13 amino acids long. CDR1 is SGHDT and CDR2 is YYEEEE in the germline V gene. In DNA form, the CDR3 reads TGTGCCAGCACCCAAGCAGCTCTGGGACAGGTTTACTTC. Translating it yields CASTQAALGQVYF.

The V gene is TRBV27, the J gene TRBJ2-6; 8 nucleotides align to TRBD1. The trim removed 6 bases at V and 2 bases at J, leaving 9 bases unmatched. Germline V gene sequence: CDR1 MNHEY, CDR2 SMNVEV (reference sequence). The CDR3 runs 17 residues. The CDR3 DNA sequence: TGTGCCAGCAGCCCCCGACAGGGGCGAACTGGGGCCAACGTCCTGACTTTC. It specifies CASSPRQGRTGANVLTF.

The genes are TRBV30 and TRBJ2-7; perhaps D is TRBD1 or TRBD2 (6 bases each). V was pared by 3 bases and J by 5 bases, with 20 bases between. CDR3 length: 15 amino acids. Germline CDR1 GTSNPN, CDR2 SVGIG (reference sequence). The CDR3 nucleotides are TGTGCCTGGAGCCCAGGCCAGGGGAGGATGGACGAGCAGTACTTC. Translation: CAWSPGQGRMDEQYF. Full variable domain (outside the CDR3, taken from reference TRBV30 and TRBJ2-7): SQTIHQWPATLVQPVGSPLSLECTVEGTSNPNLYWYRQAAGRGLQLLFYSVGIGQISSEVPQNLSASRPQDRQFILSSKKLLLSDSGFYLCAWSPGQGRMDEQYFGPGTRLTVT.

This clone was seen once. The chain is built from TRBV5-6 and TRBJ1-2, with D perhaps TRBD1 (6 bases). The CDR3 runs 13 residues. Germline V gives CDR1 SGHDT, CDR2 YYEEEE. V dropped 6 bases and J dropped 4 bases, with 13 bases sitting between them. The CDR3 DNA follows: TGTGCCAGCAACCTACAGGGTACCTATGGCTACACCTTC. This codes for CASNLQGTYGYTF.

V gene TRBV19 combines with J gene TRBJ1-3; weak D call: TRBD1 (6 bases). The ends were cut back, 5 bases at V and 3 bases at J, with 11 bases in the middle. CDR1 is LNHDA and CDR2 is SQIVND in the germline V gene (reference sequence). This CDR3 comprises 14 residues. The CDR3 reads CASSQTGLGNTIYF. The CDR3 DNA is TGTGCCAGTAGTCAAACAGGGCTTGGAAACACCATATATTTT.

The chain has TRBV28 and TRBJ1-2; no reliable D call. The germline CDR1 and CDR2 sequences are MDHEN and SYDVKM. CDR3 length: 13 residues. V was pared by 2 bases and J by 8 bases, with 12 bases between. The CDR3 reads CASSLKRREGYTF. In nucleotides, the CDR3 is TGTGCCAGCAGTTTAAAGCGGAGGGAGGGCTACACCTTC.

This CDR3 is CASSKREGSGELFF. The CDR3 DNA reads TGTGCCAGCAGTAAAAGGGAAGGATCCGGGGAGCTGTTTTTT. The chain has TRBV2 and TRBJ2-2, with D unresolved. In germline, CDR1 is SNHLY, CDR2 FYNNEI. V was trimmed by 5 bases and J by 6 bases, leaving 13 bases between them. The CDR3 loop spans 14 amino acids.

The chain combines TRBV4-2 with TRBJ1-6; D gene unclear. Germline V gives CDR1 LGHNA, CDR2 YNFKEQ. Between the trimmed V and J ends, which lost 0 bases and 10 bases, there was a span of 13 bases. The CDR3 loop spans 15 amino acids. CDR3 sequence (DNA): TGTGCCAGCAGCCAAGATATCGAGGGTCAGTCACCCCTCCACTTT. It yields the protein CASSQDIEGQSPLHF.

This CDR3 reads CASSPPHDVYEQYF. The DNA of the CDR3 is TGTGCCAGCAGTCCACCGCATGACGTCTACGAGCAGTACTTC. The J gene is TRBJ2-7, the V gene TRBV27, with unresolved D. Germline CDR1 reads MNHEY; CDR2 reads SMNVEV (reference sequence). The V and J ends lost 5 bases and 3 bases respectively, with 14 bases between them. The CDR3 has 14 residues.

This chain connects TRBV5-8 to TRBJ2-3; D is possibly TRBD1 or TRBD2 (6 bases each). CDR1 and CDR2 (germline): SGHTS, YDEGEE. With 10 bases removed from V and 6 bases from J, the gap between germline ends came to 18 bases. The CDR3 consists of 13 residues. CDR3 in DNA: TGTGCCCACACTCGGGGGCGCCGGGATACGCAGTATTTT. Protein: CAHTRGRRDTQYF.

The rearrangement uses TRBV5-4 and TRBJ2-3; D is possibly TRBD1 (6 bases). The CDR3 consists of 14 residues. Per germline, CDR1 SGHNT and CDR2 YYREEE (reference sequence). Deletions cut 3 bases from V and 6 bases from J, with 14 bases between. Here the CDR3 reads CASSSVTGKDTQYF. In DNA form, the CDR3 reads TGTGCCAGCAGCTCGGTTACAGGGAAGGATACGCAGTATTTT.

This rearrangement joins TRBV10-3 to TRBJ2-1, with TRBD1 matching 7 bases. The CDR3 extends over 15 amino acids. V gave up 10 bases and J gave up 2 bases; unmatched junction bases: 11. Germline-derived CDR1 and CDR2 are ENHRY and SYGVKD. The CDR3 sequence: CATPEDRVTYNEQFF. The CDR3 nucleotides are TGTGCCACCCCGGAAGACAGGGTAACCTACAATGAGCAGTTCTTC.

The rearrangement uses TRBV19 and TRBJ1-2, with 9 nucleotides matching TRBD1. Germline V gives CDR1 LNHDA, CDR2 SQIVND (reference sequence). CDR3 length: 15 residues. V gave up 10 bases and J gave up 3 bases; unmatched junction bases: 12. The chain's CDR3 is CAIAPGDRVDYGYTF. The CDR3 DNA sequence: TGTGCCATAGCCCCCGGGGACAGGGTCGACTATGGCTACACCTTC.

V usage is TRBV7-2 and J usage is TRBJ2-3; D is possibly TRBD2 (6 bases). Trimming pared 3 bases from V and 1 base from J, leaving 17 bases between. Germline V gene lookup returns CDR1 SGHTA and CDR2 FQGNSA. The CDR3 sequence is 17 residues long. The CDR3 sequence: CASSFILTRGGTDTQYF. The CDR3 DNA sequence: TGTGCCAGCAGCTTTATATTGACTAGGGGTGGCACAGATACGCAGTATTTT.

The rearrangement joins TRBV7-2 to TRBJ1-1; 7 bases are a match to TRBD1. There are 13 residues in the CDR3. V was pared by 4 bases and J by 4 bases, with 3 bases of the junction left unmatched. Germline V gives CDR1 SGHTA, CDR2 FQGNSA. This chain's CDR3 is CASSSGTATEAFF. The CDR3 region has the DNA TGTGCCAGCAGCTCGGGGACAGCCACTGAAGCTTTCTTT. Supplemented by reference TRBV7-2 and TRBJ1-1, the full variable domain reads GAGVSQSPSNKVTEKGKDVELRCDPISGHTALYWYRQSLGQGLEFLIYFQGNSAPDKSGLPSDRFSAERTGGSVSTLTIQRTQQEDSAVYLCASSSGTATEAFFGQGTRLTVV.

The chain joins TRBV5-6 to TRBJ1-5; D remains unclear. This CDR3 is 16 amino acids long. The germline CDR1 and CDR2 sequences are SGHDT and YYEEEE. V shed 2 bases and J shed 2 bases, with 14 bases lying between them. CDR3 protein: CASSFFSGSGNQPQHF. The CDR3, as DNA: TGTGCCAGCAGCTTTTTCTCCGGGAGTGGCAATCAGCCCCAGCATTTT.

This chain uses TRBV11-2 with TRBJ2-7, with D unclear. Germline V gene data show CDR1 as SGHAT and CDR2 as FQNNGV. The CDR3 covers 13 residues. Between the trimmed V and J ends, which lost 6 bases and 5 bases, there was a span of 14 bases. The CDR3 here is CASRPDAAHEQYF. The CDR3 coding sequence is TGTGCCAGCAGACCTGACGCCGCCCACGAGCAGTACTTC.

J is TRBJ1-3 and V is TRBV6-1, with 9 bases identical to TRBD1. This CDR3 has 17 amino acids. V trimming: 3 bases; J trimming: 3 bases; junction bases outside the gene matches: 9. The germline CDR1 and CDR2 sequences are MNHNS and SASEGT. CDR3 region: CASSEGTQGAFGNTIYF. For the CDR3, the DNA is TGTGCCAGCAGTGAGGGAACACAGGGGGCCTTTGGAAACACCATATATTTT.

This clone came up a few times. This rearrangement joins TRBV5-1 to TRBJ2-3; TRBD1 or TRBD2 may be the D gene (6 bases each). The CDR3 has 14 amino acids. V lost 5 bases and J lost 2, with 12 bases in between. The V gene's germline CDR1 is SGHRS and CDR2 YFSETQ. CDR3 region: CASREGGYTDTQYF. The CDR3 coding sequence is TGCGCCAGCAGGGAAGGGGGGTACACAGATACGCAGTATTTT. The entire variable domain, with the rest obtained from reference TRBV5-1 and TRBJ2-3, is as follows: KAGVTQTPRYLIKTRGQQVTLSCSPISGHRSVSWYQQTPGQGLQFLFEYFSETQRNKGNFPGRFSGRQFSNSRSEMNVSTLELGDSALYLCASREGGYTDTQYFGPGTRLTVL.

V and J are TRBV5-1 and TRBJ1-4, with 7 bases that match TRBD1. The V gene's germline CDR1 is SGHRS and CDR2 YFSETQ. Trimming took 0 bases from V and 7 from J; bases not matched to a gene: 12. The CDR3 has 17 amino acids. CDR3 in DNA: TGCGCCAGCAGCTTGGACGCCCGACAGGGAGGTGGTGAAAAACTGTTTTTT. Protein: CASSLDARQGGGEKLFF.

This clone was counted between two and nine times. The V and J genes are TRBV30 and TRBJ1-5; TRBD1 is a possible D gene (6 bases). V dropped 0 bases and J dropped 7 bases, with 13 bases sitting between them. Germline V CDR1 and CDR2: GTSNPN, SVGIG (reference sequence). The CDR3 has 14 amino acids. CDR3 nucleotides: TGTGCCTGGAGTGTAGCAGGGGCAGGGCAGCCCCAGCATTTT. Translated, it gives CAWSVAGAGQPQHF.

This clone has a handful of counts. The V and J genes are TRBV6-1 and TRBJ1-2; D ambiguous. In germline, CDR1 is MNHNS, CDR2 SASEGT. V was pared by 5 bases and J by 13 bases, with 17 bases between. The length of the CDR3 is 12 residues. The CDR3 loop is CASSFGRPGSTF. The DNA of the CDR3 is TGTGCCAGCAGTTTTGGGCGGCCCGGATCCACCTTC.

The CDR3 DNA follows: TGTGCCAGCTCACAGGGAGGGGATCAGCCCCAGCATTTT. This sequence encodes CASSQGGDQPQHF. J is TRBJ1-5 and V is TRBV18; perhaps TRBD1 as D (5 bases). CDR3 size: 13 residues. V gave up 4 bases and J gave up 5 bases, with 9 bases separating them. Germline-derived CDR1 and CDR2 are KGHSH and LQKENI.

The rearrangement joins TRBV1 to TRBJ2-5; the D segment call TRBD2 is taken from the table without a DNA check. TRBV1 is a known pseudogene. The CDR3 is made up of 15 amino acids. The CDR3, as DNA: TGCACCAGCAGCCAAGCGGGACTAGCGTTAGAGACCCAGTACTTC. Its protein product is CTSSQAGLALETQYF.

The chain recombines TRBV6-1 with TRBJ2-7; D remains ambiguous. The germline V gene encodes CDR1 MNHNS and CDR2 SASEGT. This CDR3 is built from 14 residues. V lost 6 bases to trimming and J lost 3 bases, with 15 bases between them. The DNA of the CDR3 is TGTGCCAGCAGCGCAGGCTTATACGACTACGAGCAGTACTTC. The encoded protein is CASSAGLYDYEQYF.

The chain uses TRBV30 and TRBJ1-6, with D unclear. V was pared by 2 bases and J by 7 bases, with 9 bases between. The CDR3 runs 13 residues. CDR1 GTSNPN and CDR2 SVGIG come from the germline V gene (reference sequence). DNA of the CDR3: TGTGCCTGGAGTTTGGGCGGAAATTCACCCCTCCACTTT. Encoded protein: CAWSLGGNSPLHF.

J is TRBJ2-3 and V is TRBV7-2; D not resolved. Germline CDR1 and CDR2: SGHTA and FQGNSA. The germline V and J ends were trimmed by 1 base and 3 bases, with 8 bases remaining between them. CDR3 size: 14 residues. The CDR3 here is CASSLVHGTDTQYF. CDR3 in DNA: TGTGCCAGCAGCTTAGTCCATGGGACAGATACGCAGTATTTT.

The V and J genes are TRBV6-1 and TRBJ2-5; the D gene is possibly TRBD2 (5 bases). The DNA end lines up better with TRBJ2-7; the J call may be wrong. CDR1 MNHNS and CDR2 SASEGT come from the germline V gene. The CDR3 is 13 residues long. CDR3 bases: TGTGCCAGCAGCAAAGAGGGAGCTTACGAGCAGTACTTC. Its protein is CASSKEGAYEQYF.

The chain combines TRBV28 with TRBJ2-7, with no clear D. CDR3 length equals 13 residues. Per germline, CDR1 MDHEN and CDR2 SYDVKM. V lost 5 bases and J 0 bases, leaving 8 bases between the germline ends. CDR3 loop: CASSVPNSYEQYF. Written as DNA, the CDR3 is TGTGCCAGCAGTGTTCCTAACTCCTACGAGCAGTACTTC. Based on the CDR3 plus reference TRBV28 and TRBJ2-7, the full variable domain is DVKVTQSSRYLVKRTGEKVFLECVQDMDHENMFWYRQDPGLGLRLIYFSYDVKMKEKGDIPEGYSVSREKKERFSLILESASTNQTSMYLCASSVPNSYEQYFGPGTRLTVT.